The 22 T cell receptor beta chains reported below all come from one sample, sequenced in a study of cytomegalovirus exposure and HLA in healthy donors (dated by TCRdb to 2017 to 2019). Libraries came from the immunoSEQ multiplex PCR assay. The multiplex PCR relied on a mix of 60 forward primers for TCR Vbeta segments and 13 reverse primers for TCR Jbeta segments. The immuneACCESS repertoire file appears here via TCRdb, limited to in-frame rearrangements. These files lack a portion of the clones; in checked studies, under half of the deficit traces to unresolved V genes, and the cause of the others is not known. Here the sample has about 160,000 clones; 70% to 85% occur a single time. The top ten hold approximately 6.5% of the sample. The sequencing input was PBMCs. These TCRs come from a man in his forties or fifties in good health and CMV-seropositive.

The chain employs TRBV19 and TRBJ2-1, with D hard to call. V was cut by 5 bases and J by 4 bases, with 6 bases left in between. Germline V gene sequence: CDR1 LNHDA, CDR2 SQIVND (reference sequence). The CDR3 is made up of 12 amino acids. Here the CDR3 DNA reads TGTGCCAGTAGTTTCCGGTACAATGAGCAGTTCTTC. This gives the protein CASSFRYNEQFF.

V usage is TRBV14 and J usage is TRBJ2-1; 8 bases match TRBD2. The CDR3 has 15 residues. Germline loops: CDR1 SGHDN, CDR2 FVKESK. Trimming removed 4 bases from V and 9 bases from J; junction bases left unmatched: 11. The chain's CDR3 is CASSPHTGGRGEQFF. CDR3 coding DNA: TGTGCCAGCAGCCCACATACGGGGGGGCGCGGTGAGCAGTTCTTC. Combining the CDR3 with reference TRBV14 and TRBJ2-1 gives the whole variable domain EAGVTQFPSHSVIEKGQTVTLRCDPISGHDNLYWYRRVMGKEIKFLLHFVKESKQDESGMPNNRFLAERTGGTYSTLKVQPAELEDSGVYFCASSPHTGGRGEQFFGPGTRLTVL.

The V and J genes are TRBV11-2 and TRBJ1-3, with TRBD1 matching 9 bases. Germline trimming cut 3 bases from V and 2 bases from J; bases unmatched to any gene: 2. Per the germline V gene, CDR1 is SGHAT and CDR2 is FQNNGV. This CDR3 has 15 residues. CDR3 loop: CASSFRTGAGNTIYF. The CDR3 DNA reads as TGTGCCAGCAGCTTCAGGACAGGGGCTGGAAACACCATATATTTT.

A single count supports this clone. This rearrangement joins TRBV9 to TRBJ2-5; no clear D gene. The germline V and J ends were trimmed by 0 bases and 1 base, with 7 bases remaining between them. The CDR3 runs to 14 residues. The germline V gene encodes CDR1 SGDLS and CDR2 YYNGEE. The CDR3 DNA follows: TGTGCCAGCAGCGTAGGGCGGTTCCAAGAGACCCAGTACTTC. Residues: CASSVGRFQETQYF.

This chain links TRBV6-5 with TRBJ1-5; D possibly corresponds to TRBD1 (6 bases). Trimming pared 6 bases from V and 9 bases from J, leaving 15 bases between. CDR3 length: 13 residues. Germline-derived CDR1 and CDR2 are MNHEY and SVGAGI. CDR3 sequence: CASREQGFTPQHF. CDR3 coding DNA: TGTGCCAGCAGAGAACAGGGCTTTACGCCCCAGCATTTT.

Points on this clone: Within the sample, other DNA sequences also encode this same CDR3. The chain has TRBV19 and TRBJ1-4, with D possibly matching TRBD1 (5 bases). Germline CDR1 LNHDA, CDR2 SQIVND (reference sequence). Trimming shortened V by 5 bases and J by 6 bases, and 16 bases separated the two germline ends. The CDR3 contains 15 residues. CDR3 amino acids: CASSSRTGGDEKLFF. CDR3 bases: TGTGCCAGTAGTTCCCGGACGGGAGGGGATGAAAAACTGTTTTTT.

The sample holds one count of this clone. J is TRBJ1-2 and V is TRBV23-1; D not resolved. TRBV23-1 is marked as an open reading frame, function uncertain. V gave up 2 bases and J gave up 4 bases, with 11 bases separating them. CDR3 size: 14 residues. CDR3 loop: CASSQGPRGYGYTF. The CDR3 region has the DNA TGCGCCAGCAGTCAAGGGCCCCGGGGCTATGGCTACACCTTC.

This CDR3 reads CASSYSMSGRLYGYTF. The CDR3 bases are TGTGCCAGCAGTTACTCGATGTCGGGGAGACTCTATGGCTACACCTTC. The rearrangement links TRBV6-5 to TRBJ1-2, with D uncertain. V was clipped by 0 bases and J by 4 bases, with 15 bases between them. From germline, CDR1 is MNHEY and CDR2 SVGAGI. The CDR3 covers 16 residues.

The J gene is TRBJ1-2, the V gene TRBV9; maybe TRBD1 (5 bases). This CDR3 is built from 12 residues. V dropped 1 base and J dropped 8 bases, with 9 bases sitting between them. CDR1 SGDLS and CDR2 YYNGEE come from the germline V gene. The CDR3 here is CASSVTGGGYTF. In DNA form, the CDR3 reads TGTGCCAGCAGCGTAACGGGGGGGGGCTACACCTTC.

V is TRBV6-6 and J is TRBJ1-4, with D unclear. The CDR3 sequence is 16 residues long. Trimming removed 2 bases at V and 0 bases at J, with 10 bases between. Per germline, CDR1 MNHNY and CDR2 SVGAGI (reference sequence). CDR3 nucleotides: TGTGCCAGCAGTTACGGGTTCGGGGCAACTAATGAAAAACTGTTTTTT. Protein sequence: CASSYGFGATNEKLFF.

Remarks on this clone: In the same sample, other DNA sequences code for this CDR3. The chain couples TRBV27 to TRBJ1-1; TRBD1 is a possible D gene (6 bases). Germline V lookup: CDR1 MNHEY, CDR2 SMNVEV (reference sequence). The CDR3 runs 18 residues. The ends were cut back, 3 bases at V and 5 bases at J, with 25 bases in the middle. The CDR3 DNA reads TGTGCCAGCAGTTTCCTGGGGGCAGGTACAGCCCGGAGTACTGAAGCTTTCTTT. This gives the protein CASSFLGAGTARSTEAFF.

V usage is TRBV6-1 and J usage is TRBJ2-5; 8 bases are shared with TRBD1. There are 15 residues in the CDR3. From germline, CDR1 is MNHNS and CDR2 SASEGT. V was pared by 6 bases and J by 1 base, with 7 bases of the junction left unmatched. CDR3 sequence (DNA): TGTGCCAGCAGGTTGGACAGGGCCCTCCAAGAGACCCAGTACTTC. Its translation: CASRLDRALQETQYF.

This clone showed up just a few times. The chain uses TRBV10-2 and TRBJ1-4, with unresolved D. The CDR3 consists of 12 residues. Germline V gene lookup returns CDR1 WSHSY and CDR2 SAAADI. The V and J ends lost 5 bases and 6 bases respectively, with 7 bases between them. The DNA for the CDR3 is TGCGCCAGCAGTTCTACCCATGAAAAACTGTTTTTT. Residues: CASSSTHEKLFF.

CDR3 region: CASSLAPSGATNQPQHF. In DNA, the CDR3 is TGCGCCAGCAGCTTGGCCCCATCAGGGGCTACTAATCAGCCCCAGCATTTT. This sequence joins TRBV5-1 and TRBJ1-5, with D perhaps matching TRBD1 (6 bases). Trimming removed 0 bases at V and 4 bases at J, with 17 bases between. The CDR3 has 17 residues. Germline CDR1 SGHRS, CDR2 YFSETQ.

The rearrangement links TRBV6-6 to TRBJ2-1; TRBD2 agrees at 9 bases. Germline lookup yields CDR1 MNHNY and CDR2 SVGAGI (reference sequence). The CDR3 is 14 amino acids. The trim removed 8 bases at V and 7 bases at J, leaving 9 bases unmatched. The CDR3 nucleotides are TGTGCCAGCCTCCTGGCGGGGGGGGAAAATGAGCAGTTCTTC. Its translation is CASLLAGGENEQFF.

The gene calls are TRBV6-1 and TRBJ2-7, with 9 bases identical to TRBD1. The CDR3 is made up of 15 amino acids. Germline lookup yields CDR1 MNHNS and CDR2 SASEGT. J was trimmed by 1 base and V by 3 bases; bases with no gene match: 4. CDR3 nucleotides: TGTGCCAGCAGTGATCCCGGGACAGGGTCCTACGAGCAGTACTTC. It translates to CASSDPGTGSYEQYF.

This sequence joins TRBV7-3 and TRBJ2-2; 14 bases are a match to TRBD2. Per the germline V gene, CDR1 is SGHTA and CDR2 is FQGTGA. The CDR3 is 16 residues long. J was trimmed by 4 bases and V by 5 bases; bases with no gene match: 3. CDR3 amino acids: CASSQGLAGGTGELFF. The CDR3 nucleotides read TGTGCCAGCAGCCAAGGACTAGCGGGAGGCACCGGGGAGCTGTTTTTT.

In nucleotides, the CDR3 is TGCGCCAGCAGCCAGAGCCACGGGGGGAACACTGAAGCTTTCTTT. Translated: CASSQSHGGNTEAFF. This sequence joins TRBV4-1 and TRBJ1-1; tentative D call: TRBD1 (5 bases). V lost 3 bases and J lost 1, with 12 bases in between. The CDR3 length is 15 residues. Per the germline V gene, CDR1 is MGHRA and CDR2 is YSYEKL.

This clone showed up just once. The rearrangement uses TRBV5-1 and TRBJ2-3; 8 nucleotides line up with TRBD2. The CDR3 contains 16 residues. CDR1 and CDR2 (germline): SGHRS, YFSETQ. After removal of 4 bases from V and 4 bases from J, the junction contained 11 bases not matched to a gene. The CDR3 DNA follows: TGCGCCAGCAGCGCTACAAGCGGGGGCCGGGCAGATACGCAGTATTTT. This gives the protein CASSATSGGRADTQYF. Variable domain in full (rest from reference TRBV5-1 and TRBJ2-3): KAGVTQTPRYLIKTRGQQVTLSCSPISGHRSVSWYQQTPGQGLQFLFEYFSETQRNKGNFPGRFSGRQFSNSRSEMNVSTLELGDSALYLCASSATSGGRADTQYFGPGTRLTVL.

The V call is TRBV6-6, the J call TRBJ1-6, with 12 bases identical to TRBD1. This CDR3 is built from 16 residues. CDR1 and CDR2 from the germline V gene are MNHNY and SVGAGI (reference sequence). V was pared by 6 bases and J by 7 bases, with 7 bases of the junction left unmatched. The CDR3 DNA sequence: TGTGCCAGCAGCCCTCGGGACAGGGGGCTAAATTCACCCCTCCACTTT. Its protein is CASSPRDRGLNSPLHF.

This rearrangement joins TRBV14 to TRBJ2-3; TRBD2 aligns across 8 bases. Trimming removed 7 bases from V and 5 bases from J; junction bases left unmatched: 11. The V gene's germline CDR1 is SGHDN and CDR2 FVKESK. This CDR3 is built from 15 residues. The DNA of the CDR3 is TGTGCCAGCAACAATCGGGAGGGGTTGGAAGATACGCAGTATTTT. Its protein product is CASNNREGLEDTQYF.

The chain links TRBV10-3 to TRBJ1-4; 7 bases agree with TRBD1. Germline V CDR1 and CDR2: ENHRY, SYGVKD. After removal of 6 bases from V and 6 bases from J, the junction contained 4 bases not matched to a gene. This CDR3 is 13 amino acids long. The CDR3 DNA is TGTGCCATCAGGAGAGGACAGGATGAAAAACTGTTTTTT. It encodes CAIRRGQDEKLFF.